This T cell receptor beta chain stems from a study of human T cells and chemical hapten exposure. Notes on the study in general: Those TCRs sitting above 1 in 1000 frequency stayed the same with DPC sensitization.

TCRdb reanalysed the RACE reads using MiXCR and keeps one entry per CDR3 protein. In the table there are around 110,000 distinct CDR3 sequences, 11% of which are singletons. This clonotype was seen a few times. Its antigen is unknown. Regarding time point: patch test 3, about 24 weeks after DPC sensitization. Documented treatment: therapeutic diphenylcyclopropenone sensitization with weekly scalp DPC. Source: whole blood, taken in connection with sensitization to the hapten diphenylcyclopropenone (DPC). This TCR was recovered from a woman between 45 and 60 years old with alopecia areata. Some clones in this sample may be carry-over from other donors' samples.

The CDR3 spells CASSYWTDTDTQYF. The DNA for the CDR3 is TGTGCCAGCAGCTATTGGACGGACACAGATACGCAGTATTTT. The chain is built from TRBV14 and TRBJ2-3; D is undetermined. The CDR3 contains 14 residues. The germline CDR1 and CDR2 sequences are SGHDN and FVKESK. Trimming left V 5 bases short and J 2 bases short, with 11 bases between. The variable domain in full, completed from reference TRBV14 and TRBJ2-3, reads EAGVTQFPSHSVIEKGQTVTLRCDPISGHDNLYWYRRVMGKEIKFLLHFVKESKQDESGMPNNRFLAERTGGTYSTLKVQPAELEDSGVYFCASSYWTDTDTQYFGPGTRLTVL.